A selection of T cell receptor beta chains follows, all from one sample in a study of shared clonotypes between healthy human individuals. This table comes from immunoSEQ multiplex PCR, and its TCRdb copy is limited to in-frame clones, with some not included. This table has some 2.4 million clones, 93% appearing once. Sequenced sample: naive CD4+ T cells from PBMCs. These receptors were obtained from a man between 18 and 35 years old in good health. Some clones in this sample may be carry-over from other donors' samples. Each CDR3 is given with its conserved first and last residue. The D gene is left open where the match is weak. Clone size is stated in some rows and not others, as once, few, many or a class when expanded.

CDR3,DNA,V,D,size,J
CASSFRPLEQYF,TGTGCCAGCAGTTTCCGGCCCCTCGAGCAGTACTTC,TRBV28,-,-,TRBJ2-7
CASSLDGTSDIQYF,TGCGCCAGCAGCTTGGACGGGACTAGTGACATTCAGTACTTC,TRBV5-1,TRBD2,-,TRBJ2-4
CASTGATSTDTQYF,TGCGCCAGCACGGGGGCGACTAGCACAGATACGCAGTATTTT,TRBV5-1,-,-,TRBJ2-3
CASSLDAGGQYEQYF,TGTGCCAGCAGCTTAGACGCAGGGGGCCAGTACGAGCAGTACTTC,TRBV7-6,TRBD1,-,TRBJ2-7
CASSLMWTSENNEQFF,TGCGCCAGCAGCTTGATGTGGACTAGCGAAAACAATGAGCAGTTCTTC,TRBV5-1,TRBD2,once,TRBJ2-1
CASSHGTEGREQFF,TGCGCCAGCAGCCATGGAACAGAGGGTCGTGAGCAGTTCTTC,TRBV4-1,-,once,TRBJ2-1
CASSFLIQIEKLFF,TGTGCCAGCAGTTTCCTGATACAGATTGAAAAACTGTTTTTT,TRBV28,-,-,TRBJ1-4
CASSLVSEPQYF,TGTGCCAGCAGCTTGGTGTCTGAACCCCAGTACTTC,TRBV5-5,-,-,TRBJ2-5
CASSSTTYGYTF,TGTGCCAGCAGTTCCACTACCTATGGCTACACCTTC,TRBV28,-,-,TRBJ1-2
CASSLQPPNPEGRNYGYTF,TGTGCCAGCAGTCTACAACCACCTAACCCCGAGGGCAGAAACTATGGCTACACCTTC,TRBV5-6,-,-,TRBJ1-2
CASSLAAPYGYTF,TGCGCCAGCAGCTTGGCGGCGCCCTATGGCTACACCTTC,TRBV5-1,-,-,TRBJ1-2
CATRILAVSSYEQYF,TGTGCCACCCGTATACTAGCGGTCAGCTCCTACGAGCAGTACTTC,TRBV6-5,TRBD2,-,TRBJ2-7
CASTREGRPETQYF,TGTGCCAGCACCAGGGAGGGTAGGCCAGAGACCCAGTACTTC,TRBV5-5,TRBD2,-,TRBJ2-5
CASSTLSGRGPVSEQFF,TGTGCCAGTAGTACCCTTAGCGGGAGGGGACCGGTTAGTGAGCAGTTCTTC,TRBV19,TRBD2,-,TRBJ2-1
CASSSGTSGDQPQHF,TGCGCCAGCAGCTCTGGGACATCGGGGGATCAGCCCCAGCATTTT,TRBV5-1,-,-,TRBJ1-5
CATKREERTDTQYF,TGTGCCACCAAGCGGGAGGAACGCACAGATACGCAGTATTTT,TRBV25-1,TRBD2,-,TRBJ2-3
CASSPGNSLEAFF,TGTGCCAGCAGCCCAGGGAATTCACTTGAAGCTTTCTTT,TRBV11-2,-,-,TRBJ1-1
CASSRREAPGTEAFF,TGTGCCAGCAGCCGAAGGGAGGCCCCGGGCACTGAAGCTTTCTTT,TRBV6-5,-,-,TRBJ1-1
CASSPRFGAGGAYEQYF,TGTGCCAGCAGCCCAAGATTCGGAGCGGGAGGAGCCTACGAGCAGTACTTC,TRBV7-9,TRBD2,-,TRBJ2-7
CASSQKGAGVGSNQPQHF,TGCGCCAGCAGCCAAAAAGGGGCCGGGGTAGGTAGCAATCAGCCCCAGCATTTT,TRBV4-1,-,once,TRBJ1-5
CASVSGRVYEQFF,TGTGCCAGCGTTAGCGGGAGGGTCTATGAGCAGTTCTTC,TRBV28,TRBD2,-,TRBJ2-1
CASSGTLYGYTF,TGTGCCAGCAGTGGGACGCTCTATGGCTACACCTTC,TRBV2,-,-,TRBJ1-2
CASSKLAGGPGITYEQYF,TGTGCCAGTAGTAAACTAGCGGGAGGGCCGGGAATTACCTACGAGCAGTACTTC,TRBV19,TRBD2,-,TRBJ2-7
CASSPTVRVNEQFF,TGTGCCAGCAGCCCTACGGTCCGGGTCAATGAGCAGTTCTTC,TRBV7-2,-,-,TRBJ2-1
CASSPDMREQFF,TGCGCCAGCAGCCCAGATATGCGTGAGCAGTTCTTC,TRBV5-1,-,-,TRBJ2-1
CASSEGTSGYNEQFF,TGTGCCAGCAGTGAGGGGACTAGCGGTTACAATGAGCAGTTCTTC,TRBV6-4,TRBD2,-,TRBJ2-1
CASSFKDTIYF,TGTGCCAGCAGCTTTAAGGACACCATATATTTT,TRBV7-8,-,-,TRBJ1-3
CASSTGTHKTYEQYF,TGTGCCAGCAGCACCGGGACCCACAAAACCTACGAGCAGTACTTC,TRBV21-1,-,-,TRBJ2-7
CASRSGQGPGSPQHF,TGCGCCAGCAGGAGCGGACAGGGGCCCGGTTCGCCCCAGCATTTT,TRBV5-1,TRBD1,-,TRBJ1-5
CASSPLAGSYEQYF,TGCGCCAGCAGTCCCCTAGCGGGGTCCTACGAGCAGTACTTC,TRBV5-1,TRBD2,-,TRBJ2-7
CASSPRTGIRTQYF,TGTGCCAGCAGCCCCCGGACCGGCATCCGTACGCAGTATTTT,TRBV7-2,-,-,TRBJ2-3
CASSQEGTGSYNEQFF,TGCGCCAGCAGCCAAGAGGGGACAGGGTCCTACAATGAGCAGTTCTTC,TRBV4-1,TRBD1,-,TRBJ2-1
CASRERQGSDTQYF,TGTGCCAGCAGAGAGAGACAGGGGTCAGATACGCAGTATTTT,TRBV7-2,TRBD1,-,TRBJ2-3
CASSRGGTVSTEAFF,TGTGCCAGTAGTAGAGGAGGGACAGTGTCCACTGAAGCTTTCTTT,TRBV19,TRBD1,-,TRBJ1-1
CASSFRDIRRGGQPQHF,TGTGCCAGCAGTTTCCGGGACATCCGCCGCGGAGGGCAGCCCCAGCATTTT,TRBV28,-,-,TRBJ1-5
CASSLTSRSSGGTQETQYF,TGTGCCAGCAGCTTAACGTCCCGAAGTTCAGGCGGGACGCAAGAGACCCAGTACTTC,TRBV7-3,-,-,TRBJ2-5
CAWSVLRAGVPGPQETQYF,TGTGCCTGGAGTGTCCTCCGTGCCGGAGTCCCAGGGCCGCAAGAGACCCAGTACTTC,TRBV30,-,-,TRBJ2-5
CASSQALTGGNGYTF,TGTGCCAGCAGCCAAGCCCTCACAGGGGGGAATGGCTACACCTTC,TRBV4-2,TRBD1,-,TRBJ1-2
CASSRGTSGRTGELFF,TGTGCCAGCAGCCGGGGGACTAGCGGGAGGACCGGGGAGCTGTTTTTT,TRBV7-9,TRBD2,-,TRBJ2-2
CASSFTGVEKLFF,TGTGCCAGCAGTTTCACTGGGGTTGAAAAACTGTTTTTT,TRBV6-5,-,once,TRBJ1-4
CASSGGVTSENTDTQYF,TGCGCCAGCAGCGGGGGTGTGACTAGCGAGAACACAGATACGCAGTATTTT,TRBV5-1,TRBD2,once,TRBJ2-3
CASSFGAGGNTEAFF,TGTGCCAGCAGTTTTGGGGCAGGCGGGAACACTGAAGCTTTCTTT,TRBV28,-,-,TRBJ1-1
CASSESPQGQTNSGNTIYF,TGCGCCAGCAGTGAGTCCCCCCAAGGACAGACCAACTCTGGAAACACCATATATTTT,TRBV10-1,-,-,TRBJ1-3
CASSQVIGGLSNQPQHF,TGCGCCAGCAGCCAAGTGATAGGAGGGCTCAGCAATCAGCCCCAGCATTTT,TRBV4-1,-,-,TRBJ1-5
CASSLVLSSYNEQFF,TGTGCCAGCAGCTTAGTACTGAGCTCCTACAATGAGCAGTTCTTC,TRBV11-2,-,-,TRBJ2-1
CASSPRVGGELFF,TGCGCCAGCAGCCCCAGGGTCGGGGGGGAGCTGTTTTTT,TRBV4-3,-,once,TRBJ2-2
CSVGHYGYTF,TGCAGCGTTGGACACTATGGCTACACCTTC,TRBV29-1,-,-,TRBJ1-2
CASTHGGWKGGGPYEQYF,TGTGCCAGCACCCATGGGGGTTGGAAGGGAGGGGGCCCCTACGAGCAGTACTTC,TRBV6-4,-,-,TRBJ2-7
CASSLVASGIRHEQFF,TGTGCCAGCAGCTTAGTGGCTAGCGGGATTCGCCATGAGCAGTTCTTC,TRBV7-9,TRBD2,-,TRBJ2-1
CAWRSVLLAANNEQFF,TGTGCCTGGAGGAGTGTTTTACTAGCGGCCAACAATGAGCAGTTCTTC,TRBV30,TRBD2,-,TRBJ2-1
CASSVGQGVGTDTQYF,TGTGCCAGCAGCGTGGGACAGGGGGTTGGCACAGATACGCAGTATTTT,TRBV5-6,TRBD1,-,TRBJ2-3
CASSVGRDTDEQFF,TGTGCCAGCAGCGTAGGTAGGGACACGGATGAGCAGTTCTTC,TRBV9,-,-,TRBJ2-1
CASSRSGAETQYF,TGTGCCAGCAGCCGCAGCGGGGCAGAGACCCAGTACTTC,TRBV11-3,TRBD2,-,TRBJ2-5
CASSRTVFCNQPQHF,TGTGCCAGCAGTCGGACAGTTTTTTGCAATCAGCCCCAGCATTTT,TRBV6-7,-,-,TRBJ1-5
CASSVGSGRAIDTQYF,TGTGCCAGCAGCGTGGGTAGCGGGAGGGCCATAGATACGCAGTATTTT,TRBV9,TRBD2,-,TRBJ2-3
CAWTKRGVATDTQYF,TGTGCCTGGACCAAACGCGGGGTTGCCACAGATACGCAGTATTTT,TRBV30,-,-,TRBJ2-3
CASSYPQGDAGNTIYF,TGTGCCAGCAGCTACCCACAGGGGGATGCTGGAAACACCATATATTTT,TRBV7-2,TRBD1,-,TRBJ1-3
CASSLFLPIRGEQYF,TGTGCCAGCAGTTTATTTCTCCCAATACGTGGGGAGCAGTACTTC,TRBV27,-,-,TRBJ2-7
CASSQDIAGNQPQHF,TGCGCCAGCAGCCAAGATATCGCAGGGAATCAGCCCCAGCATTTT,TRBV4-1,-,-,TRBJ1-5
CASSARLAGETQYF,TGTGCCAGCAGCGCCCGACTAGCTGGGGAGACCCAGTACTTC,TRBV11-2,TRBD2,-,TRBJ2-5